This T cell receptor beta chain originates from a study of T cell changes during pregnancy in multiple sclerosis. Sequencing used immunoSEQ multiplex PCR; TCRdb keeps in-frame clones, though not all of them. The sample gives around 38,000 clones, roughly 90% of which show up once; more than 5% is in the top ten. V was trimmed by 0 bases and J by 9 bases, leaving 12 bases between them. This CDR3 spans 13 amino acids. Germline V lookup: CDR1 SGHRS, CDR2 YFSETQ. The sequence came from a female donor with multiple sclerosis, enrolled in a pregnancy study. The material was CD8+ T cells from peripheral blood mononuclear cells, obtained in the third trimester of pregnancy. The gene calls are TRBV5-1 and TRBJ2-5; D possibly corresponds to TRBD2 (6 bases). CDR3 loop: CASSLGGGVAQYF. CDR3 in DNA: TGCGCCAGCAGCTTGGGTGGCGGGGTGGCCCAGTACTTC.